This TCR beta chain stems from a study of control samples from healthy donors and cancer patients. This clone was recorded only once. With 5 bases clipped from V and 5 bases from J, the junction kept 3 bases outside the gene matches. This CDR3 contains 13 residues. Germline CDR1 reads KGHDR; CDR2 reads SFDVKD. The data were produced by immunoSEQ multiplex PCR, yet TCRdb's version contains in-frame clones alone and is incomplete. This table has under 200,000 clones, around 90% appearing once. The receptor comes from a woman in her 30s in good health. Sequenced input: blood. This sequence joins TRBV24-1 and TRBJ2-5; 8 bases are shared with TRBD1. The CDR3 nucleotides are TGTGCCACCAGTGCCAGGGGGCGGGAGACCCAGTACTTC. Encoded protein: CATSARGRETQYF.